Shown below are 3 T cell receptor beta chains from a single sample sequenced in a study of CD8 T cells in Susac syndrome. Random hexamers served to reverse transcribe about 0.5 to 1 ug RNA. TCRdb re-derived calls from the immunoSEQ multiplex PCR reads in MiXCR, one entry per CDR3 protein. The sample holds approximately 190,000 distinct CDR3 sequences, over 75% seen once. The material sequenced was CD4+ T cells from PBMCs. The receptors here all came from a human donor with Susac syndrome.

The chain carries TRBV6-1 and TRBJ1-2; D unresolved. The CDR3 runs 13 residues. Germline CDR1 and CDR2: MNHNS and SASEGT. V was pared by 6 bases and J by 4 bases, with 12 bases between. CDR3 in amino acids: CASRGSGFYGYTF. The DNA for the CDR3 is TGTGCCAGCAGGGGATCGGGATTCTATGGCTACACCTTC.

The V gene is TRBV4-1, the J gene TRBJ1-4, with a tentative D call TRBD1 (5 bases). With 2 bases removed from V and 7 bases from J, the gap between germline ends came to 14 bases. The germline gives CDR1 MGHRA, CDR2 YSYEKL. The CDR3 contains 15 residues. CDR3 loop: CASSQKQVIREKLFF. CDR3 nucleotide sequence: TGCGCCAGCAGCCAAAAACAGGTGATTCGTGAAAAACTGTTTTTT.

The chain is built from TRBV3-1 and TRBJ1-4; D unclear. Per the germline V gene, CDR1 is LGHDT and CDR2 is YNNKEL (reference sequence). The CDR3 is made up of 12 amino acids. Trimming cost V 5 bases and J 7 bases, with 8 bases left between them. The CDR3 nucleotides are TGTGCCAGCAGCGAGAGAGGTGAAAAACTGTTTTTT. Amino acid sequence: CASSERGEKLFF.